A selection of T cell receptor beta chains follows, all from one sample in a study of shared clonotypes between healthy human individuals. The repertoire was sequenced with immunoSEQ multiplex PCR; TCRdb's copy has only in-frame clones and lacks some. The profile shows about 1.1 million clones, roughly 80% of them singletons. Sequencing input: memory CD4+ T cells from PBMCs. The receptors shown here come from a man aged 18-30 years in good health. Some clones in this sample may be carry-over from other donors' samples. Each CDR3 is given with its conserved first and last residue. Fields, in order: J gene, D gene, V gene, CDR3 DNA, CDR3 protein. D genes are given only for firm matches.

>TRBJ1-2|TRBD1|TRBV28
TGTGCCAGCAGTCAAACCGGGACAGGAATTCTATTC
CASSQTGTGILF
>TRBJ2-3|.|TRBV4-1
TGCGCCAGCAGCCAGGAACGACCCCTCACAGATACGCAGTATTTT
CASSQERPLTDTQYF
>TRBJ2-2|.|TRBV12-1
TGTGCCAGCAGCTTTGTTCAACGTGGGACTAGCGGCGGGGAGCTGTTTTTT
CASSFVQRGTSGGELFF
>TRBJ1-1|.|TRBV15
TGTGCCACCAGCAGCGGGCGGATGGAGAACACTGAAGCTTTCTTT
CATSSGRMENTEAFF
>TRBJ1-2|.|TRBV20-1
TGCAGTGCTAGTCCCCCGGAGGGGTACACCTTC
CSASPPEGYTF
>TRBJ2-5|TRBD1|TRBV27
TGTGCCAGCAGTACACAGGGGGCTGGGGAGACCCAGTACTTC
CASSTQGAGETQYF
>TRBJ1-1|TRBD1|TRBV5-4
TGTGCCAGCAGCCCGTTGACAGGGGAGAACACTGAAGCTTTCTTT
CASSPLTGENTEAFF
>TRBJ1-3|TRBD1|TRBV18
TGTGCCAGCTCAGCCGGGACAGATTCTGGAAACACCATATATTTT
CASSAGTDSGNTIYF
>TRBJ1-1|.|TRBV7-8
TGTGCCAGCAGCTTAGATGGCGGGGAAGCTTTCTTT
CASSLDGGEAFF
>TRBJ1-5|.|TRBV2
TGTGCCAGCAGAGCCGGGCCCCTGGCCAATCAGCCCCAGCATTTT
CASRAGPLANQPQHF
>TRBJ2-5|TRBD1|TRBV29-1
TGCAGCGTTCTCCCGACAGGGGGCTCGGAGACCCAGTACTTC
CSVLPTGGSETQYF
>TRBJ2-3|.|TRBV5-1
TGCGCCAGCAGGAGCACAGATACGCAGTATTTT
CASRSTDTQYF
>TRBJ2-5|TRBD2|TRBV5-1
TGCGCCAGCAGCTTAAATGGACTAGCGGGAGCAGAGACCCAGTACTTC
CASSLNGLAGAETQYF
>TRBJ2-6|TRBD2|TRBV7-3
TGTGCCAGCAGCCCATACCCGTCAATAGCGGGAGCCCTCGGGGTCCTGACTTTC
CASSPYPSIAGALGVLTF
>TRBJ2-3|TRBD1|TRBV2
TGTGCCAGCGCCGGACAGGGTTTCGCAGATACGCAGTATTTT
CASAGQGFADTQYF
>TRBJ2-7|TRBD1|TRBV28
TGTGCCAGCAGCCACAACTTGAGGAGGGCCAGGACAGGGGTATCCTACGAGCAGTACTTC
CASSHNLRRARTGVSYEQYF
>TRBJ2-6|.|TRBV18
TGTGCCAGCTCACGTGACAGCTCTGGGGCCAACGTCCTGACTTTC
CASSRDSSGANVLTF
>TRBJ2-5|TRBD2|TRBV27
TGTGCCAGCAGTAGAGCGGGAGCGAGGCAAGAGACCCAGTACTTC
CASSRAGARQETQYF